What follows are 29 T cell receptor beta chains derived from one specimen sequenced in a study of PD-1 blockade in mismatch repair-deficient tumors. Data came from immunoSEQ multiplex PCR; TCRdb stores just in-frame clones and leaves some out. Altogether about 120,000 clones are present, roughly 86% being singletons, with the ten largest covering approximately 13%. The material sequenced was peripheral blood, taken 44 weeks after starting pembrolizumab. These TCRs come from an adult with mismatch repair-deficient cancer.

This clone appeared once. J is TRBJ2-7 and V is TRBV29-1; TRBD2 aligns across 9 bases. Losses at the gene ends were 0 bases for V and 2 bases for J; bases not matched to a gene: 14. The CDR3 consists of 18 residues. Germline-derived CDR1 and CDR2 are SQVTM and ANQGSEA. In nucleotides, the CDR3 is TGCAGCGTTGAAGATCCCATTCTCGTTCGCGGGAGGGCCTACGAGCAGTACTTC. Its translation: CSVEDPILVRGRAYEQYF.

The CDR3 DNA follows: TGCGCCAGCAGCTTGGCAGGGGGCCAAAACGAGCAGTACTTC. Protein sequence: CASSLAGGQNEQYF. The chain uses TRBV5-1 and TRBJ2-7; TRBD1 matches 8 bases. Per germline, CDR1 SGHRS and CDR2 YFSETQ. V lost 0 bases to trimming and J lost 5 bases; unmatched junction nucleotides: 4. The CDR3 runs to 14 residues.

The chain uses TRBV5-1 and TRBJ2-3; either TRBD1 or TRBD2 may fit D (5 bases each). The CDR3 is 16 residues long. Germline-derived CDR1 and CDR2 are SGHRS and YFSETQ. Between the trimmed V and J ends, which lost 4 bases and 6 bases, there was a span of 21 bases. The CDR3 loop reads CASSDDRASGADTQYF. The CDR3 nucleotides are TGCGCCAGCAGCGATGATAGGGCCTCCGGGGCGGATACGCAGTATTTT.

V gene TRBV10-1 combines with J gene TRBJ2-1; tentative D call: TRBD1 (6 bases). Germline CDR1 is WNHNN and CDR2 is SYGVQD (reference sequence). The CDR3 runs 15 residues. V shed 7 bases and J shed 2 bases, with 15 bases lying between them. The CDR3, as DNA: TGCGCCAGCACCGAAGGGGGTGCTACCTACAATGAGCAGTTCTTC. Translation: CASTEGGATYNEQFF.

The CDR3 loop reads CASSSSGFSYEQYF. The CDR3 coding sequence is TGTGCCAGCAGTTCTTCAGGCTTCTCCTACGAGCAGTACTTC. The rearrangement joins TRBV27 to TRBJ2-7; D is undetermined. The CDR3 spans 14 residues. V shed 4 bases and J shed 0 bases, with 10 bases lying between them. Germline V CDR1 and CDR2: MNHEY, SMNVEV (reference sequence).

This rearrangement joins TRBV4-3 to TRBJ1-5; D gene uncertain. From germline, CDR1 is LGHNA and CDR2 YSLEER. This CDR3 has 13 amino acids. The V and J ends lost 3 bases and 5 bases respectively, with 8 bases between them. This CDR3 reads CASSHLRDQPQHF. CDR3 DNA: TGCGCCAGCAGCCATTTACGGGATCAGCCCCAGCATTTT.

This clone occurred once. The chain has TRBV5-5 and TRBJ2-3; D ambiguous. Germline-derived CDR1 and CDR2 are SGHKS and YYEKEE (reference sequence). CDR3 length: 15 amino acids. V dropped 4 bases and J dropped 3 bases, with 15 bases sitting between them. CDR3: CASSPIYAGTDTQYF. As DNA, the CDR3 is TGTGCCAGCAGCCCAATATATGCCGGGACAGATACGCAGTATTTT.

Written as DNA, the CDR3 is TGTGCCAGCAGTTATAGCAATGAGCAGTTCTTC. Amino acids: CASSYSNEQFF. The chain links TRBV27 to TRBJ2-1; D remains ambiguous. Germline values: CDR1 MNHEY, CDR2 SMNVEV (reference sequence). V gave up 4 bases and J gave up 6 bases, with 4 bases separating them. The CDR3 contains 11 residues.

V usage is TRBV18 and J usage is TRBJ2-5; D is possibly TRBD2 (5 bases). V was trimmed by 2 bases and J by 3 bases, leaving 25 bases between them. From germline, CDR1 is KGHSH and CDR2 LQKENI. The CDR3 is 19 amino acids. CDR3 DNA sequence: TGTGCCAGCTCACCAATTTTGGTAGAGGGTGGTTGGGTGGAAGAGACCCAGTACTTC. Protein: CASSPILVEGGWVEETQYF.

V and J are TRBV12-5 and TRBJ2-7; 10 bases are shared with TRBD2. Trimming cost V 10 bases and J 4 bases; bases outside gene matches: 10. The CDR3 runs to 14 residues. Germline V gene data show CDR1 as LGHNT and CDR2 as FRNRAP. CDR3 amino acids: CATGTSGTVYEQYF. In DNA, the CDR3 is TGTGCTACCGGAACTAGCGGGACCGTTTACGAGCAGTACTTC. Combining the CDR3 with reference TRBV12-5 and TRBJ2-7 gives the whole variable domain DARVTQTPRHKVTEMGQEVTMRCQPILGHNTVFWYRQTMMQGLELLAYFRNRAPLDDSGMPKDRFSAEMPDATLATLKIQPSEPRDSAVYFCATGTSGTVYEQYFGPGTRLTVT.

V usage is TRBV25-1 and J usage is TRBJ1-5; 10 nucleotides match TRBD1. CDR1 and CDR2 from the germline V gene are MGHDK and SYGVNS. J was trimmed by 0 bases and V by 5 bases; bases with no gene match: 4. This CDR3 contains 16 residues. As DNA, the CDR3 is TGTGCCAGCAGTAGCGGGACAGGGGATAGCAATCAGCCCCAGCATTTT. Protein sequence: CASSSGTGDSNQPQHF.

The chain combines TRBV27 with TRBJ2-7; D is uncertain. CDR1 and CDR2 from the germline V gene are MNHEY and SMNVEV (reference sequence). This CDR3 region has 13 residues. The germline V and J ends were trimmed by 5 bases and 3 bases, with 11 bases remaining between them. The CDR3 bases are TGTGCCAGCAGTCGCAGGAGTAACTACGAGCAGTACTTC. It translates to CASSRRSNYEQYF.

This clone appeared a single time. This chain uses TRBV2 with TRBJ2-7; TRBD1 matches at 8 bases. Trimming took 6 bases from V and 4 from J; bases not matched to a gene: 11. CDR3 length equals 15 residues. Germline V gene data show CDR1 as SNHLY and CDR2 as FYNNEI. CDR3 nucleotide sequence: TGTGCCAGCAGCGGGCGGGACAGGCCTTTTTACGAGCAGTACTTC. This sequence encodes CASSGRDRPFYEQYF.

The J gene is TRBJ2-2, the V gene TRBV6-5; TRBD1 might be the D (6 bases). There are 14 residues in the CDR3. V lost 7 bases and J 4 bases, leaving 13 bases between the germline ends. Germline values: CDR1 MNHEY, CDR2 SVGAGI. CDR3 loop: CASTREGGTGELFF. The CDR3 DNA reads as TGTGCCAGCACACGGGAAGGGGGCACCGGGGAGCTGTTTTTT.

This rearrangement joins TRBV7-8 to TRBJ1-5; 12 bases are a match to TRBD1. Germline V lookup: CDR1 SGHVS, CDR2 FQNEAQ. The CDR3 sequence is 18 residues long. Trimming removed 3 bases from V and 5 bases from J; junction bases left unmatched: 11. The CDR3 region is CASSFQAGTGGRDQPQHF. The CDR3 DNA follows: TGTGCCAGCAGCTTCCAAGCCGGGACAGGGGGCCGGGATCAGCCCCAGCATTTT.

This clone has a handful of counts. The rearrangement links TRBV11-2 to TRBJ2-7; 8 bases map to TRBD1. The germline CDR1 and CDR2 sequences are SGHAT and FQNNGV. With 3 bases clipped from V and 3 bases from J, the junction kept 4 bases outside the gene matches. The CDR3 is 14 residues long. In nucleotides, the CDR3 is TGTGCCAGCAGCTTGGGCGGACAGGGCTACGAGCAGTACTTC. This codes for CASSLGGQGYEQYF.

V gene TRBV7-9 combines with J gene TRBJ2-3; D unresolved. The CDR3 sequence is 15 residues long. V shed 5 bases and J shed 0 bases, with 12 bases lying between them. CDR1 is SEHNR, CDR2 FQNEAQ, per germline (reference sequence). CDR3 coding DNA: TGTGCCAGCAGCAAGGACCGTTTTAGCACAGATACGCAGTATTTT. Its translation is CASSKDRFSTDTQYF.

The rearrangement links TRBV7-2 to TRBJ1-5, with D unclear. CDR3 size: 15 residues. From germline, CDR1 is SGHTA and CDR2 FQGNSA. Trimming pared 1 base from V and 3 bases from J, leaving 10 bases between. This CDR3 reads CASSLGPTPNQPQHF. CDR3 coding DNA: TGTGCCAGCAGCTTAGGGCCCACACCCAATCAGCCCCAGCATTTT. Combining the CDR3 with reference TRBV7-2 and TRBJ1-5 gives the whole variable domain GAGVSQSPSNKVTEKGKDVELRCDPISGHTALYWYRQSLGQGLEFLIYFQGNSAPDKSGLPSDRFSAERTGGSVSTLTIQRTQQEDSAVYLCASSLGPTPNQPQHFGDGTRLSIL.

This clone was seen just once. The DNA of the CDR3 is TGTGCCAGCAGCGCAACCCCAGGGGATAAACCACAGCCCCAGCATTTT. It encodes CASSATPGDKPQPQHF. The chain employs TRBV9 and TRBJ1-5, with D possibly TRBD1 on 6 matching bases. The CDR3 extends over 16 amino acids. Germline-derived CDR1 and CDR2 are SGDLS and YYNGEE. The ends were cut back, 3 bases at V and 7 bases at J, with 20 bases in the middle.

This clone was observed a single time. The J gene is TRBJ2-5, the V gene TRBV25-1; D remains unclear. Germline assignment: CDR1 MGHDK and CDR2 SYGVNS. V was shortened by 0 bases and J by 2 bases, with 7 bases between the two germline ends. This CDR3 region has 14 residues. The CDR3: CASSEYPGQETQYF. The CDR3 DNA is TGTGCCAGCAGTGAATATCCAGGTCAAGAGACCCAGTACTTC.

V and J are TRBV29-1 and TRBJ2-1, with 10 bases identical to TRBD2. The CDR3 covers 13 residues. Germline V gene sequence: CDR1 SQVTM, CDR2 ANQGSEA. J gave up 10 bases and V 8 bases, and 11 bases lay outside the gene matches. CDR3 amino acids: CSHQGTSALEQFF. As DNA, the CDR3 is TGCAGCCATCAGGGGACTAGCGCCCTCGAGCAGTTCTTC.

The rearrangement joins TRBV5-1 to TRBJ1-3; D ambiguous. Germline V lookup: CDR1 SGHRS, CDR2 YFSETQ. Between the trimmed V and J ends, which lost 7 bases and 3 bases, there was a span of 11 bases. This CDR3 comprises 13 residues. CDR3: CASHEPGGNTIYF. As DNA, the CDR3 is TGCGCCAGCCACGAACCAGGTGGAAACACCATATATTTT.

The rearrangement links TRBV9 to TRBJ1-1, with a tentative D call TRBD1 (6 bases). V was shortened by 3 bases and J by 4 bases, with 13 bases between the two germline ends. This CDR3 is 14 amino acids long. Germline values: CDR1 SGDLS, CDR2 YYNGEE. The CDR3 coding sequence is TGTGCCAGCAGCGCTTATACAGGGCTCACTGAAGCTTTCTTT. Amino acid sequence: CASSAYTGLTEAFF.

The V call is TRBV10-3, the J call TRBJ2-6, with TRBD1 identical over 7 bases. Looked up from germline, CDR1 is ENHRY and CDR2 is SYGVKD. This CDR3 is 17 amino acids long. Trimming cost V 6 bases and J 0 bases; bases outside gene matches: 8. In nucleotides, the CDR3 is TGTGCCATCAGAGACAGGGCCGTTAGCTCTGGGGCCAACGTCCTGACTTTC. It is translated as CAIRDRAVSSGANVLTF.

CDR3 protein: CASSYGGAHNEQFF. DNA for the CDR3: TGTGCCAGCAGTTACGGGGGGGCCCACAATGAGCAGTTCTTC. This rearrangement joins TRBV6-6 to TRBJ2-1, with D perhaps matching TRBD2 (7 bases). Trimming removed 2 bases from V and 5 bases from J, with 10 bases in between. The germline CDR1 and CDR2 sequences are MNHNY and SVGAGI (reference sequence). The length of the CDR3 is 14 residues.

The chain is built from TRBV20-1 and TRBJ2-2; D unresolved. From germline, CDR1 is DFQATT and CDR2 SNEGSKA (reference sequence). V was shortened by 5 bases and J by 6 bases, with 7 bases between the two germline ends. This CDR3 is 11 amino acids long. The DNA of the CDR3 is TGCAGTGCTTCTGTCCCCGGGGAGCTGTTTTTT. This translates into CSASVPGELFF.

The chain combines TRBV12-5 with TRBJ2-7; D is possibly TRBD2 (5 bases). V lost 7 bases to trimming and J lost 6 bases, with 28 bases between them. The CDR3 covers 17 residues. Germline lookup yields CDR1 LGHNT and CDR2 FRNRAP. CDR3 DNA: TGTGCTAGTGTCCGACGGGCTCGAACGGGAACTAGAACCGAGCAGTACTTC. It is translated as CASVRRARTGTRTEQYF.

This chain connects TRBV29-1 to TRBJ2-1, with 9 bases aligning to TRBD2. Germline V lookup: CDR1 SQVTM, CDR2 ANQGSEA. The CDR3 is made up of 15 amino acids. J was trimmed by 8 bases and V by 2 bases; bases with no gene match: 10. The CDR3 protein is CSVESPGLATYEQFF. CDR3 nucleotides: TGCAGCGTTGAATCTCCAGGACTAGCGACTTATGAGCAGTTCTTC.

The chain joins TRBV6-1 to TRBJ1-1; 8 bases are a match to TRBD1. Germline V gene sequence: CDR1 MNHNS, CDR2 SASEGT. There are 13 residues in the CDR3. Losses at the gene ends were 6 bases for V and 6 bases for J; bases not matched to a gene: 6. The CDR3 reads CASRRTGIAEAFF. In DNA, the CDR3 is TGTGCCAGCAGAAGGACAGGGATCGCTGAAGCTTTCTTT.